Sequencing of this TCR beta chain was carried out in a study of tumor-infiltrating lymphocytes in primary liver carcinoma (dated by TCRdb to the late 2010s). Regarding the complete study: Of the five patients, three men and two women aged 30 to 69 years, four had hepatocellular carcinoma and one had combined HCC and intrahepatic cholangiocarcinoma. Roughly 3.5 to 7.5 million productive TCRbeta reads were obtained per sample, and no significant difference in read depth was found between tissue types. The roughly 25 tumor region samples were profiled with Agilent mRNA microarrays so that TCRbeta repertoire diversity could be related to the local molecular phenotype. Tumors of the five patients were stage T1-T3 N0M0 with maximum diameters of about 4.2 to 10 cm. Across five regions of each liver tumor, along with adjacent normal tissue and blood, the study brought together TCRbeta repertoire sequencing, expression microarrays and whole-exome sequencing. Reproducibility between technical replicate repertoires was high, with correlation coefficients above 0.98 and mean shared-clone rates approximately 0.91. A total of roughly 35 specimens from 5 patients went through TCRbeta repertoire sequencing, namely 25 tumor regions, 5 adjacent noncancerous liver tissues and 5 peripheral blood samples. Study-level results and caveats: Consistent with antigen-driven expansion, pairs of tumor regions showed higher repertoire overlap (mean about 36%) than either tumor-adjacent pairs (around 17%) or tumor-blood pairs (about 15%). Only the TCR beta chain was sequenced, which likely underestimates true repertoire diversity because unpaired alpha chains were not captured. With just 4 to 6 patients in the study, the authors point out that the findings should be validated in a larger study. Bulk unsorted samples precluded comparing CD4+ and CD8+ T cell repertoires. Compared with blood, tumors had a significantly larger share of the repertoire taken up by the top 250 clones (p = 0.039). Only about 7.5-24% of top clones were present in all five regions of a tumor, suggesting spatial heterogeneity of tumor-infiltrating T cells.

Without any cell sorting, total RNA and DNA were co-extracted from roughly 21-30 mg of bulk tissue using the AllPrep DNA/RNA mini kit. Roughly five patients with histopathologically diagnosed primary liver carcinoma underwent surgical resection in China between late 2015 and 2016. At the time of sampling, the patients had chronic HBV infection and had not received any treatment. Five spatially separated regions were sampled per tumor: superior, inferior, left-lateral and right-lateral poles, plus the tumor centre. Histology showed that every tumor sample contained more than 80% viable tumor cells. Pieces of fresh tumor and adjacent tissue were cut in half, with one half kept in RNAlater at -80 degrees C and the other half sent for histology. Note on this clonotype: It lacks a known antigen. No base quality information exists; no much larger clone differs at one position.

A constant-region primer and ProtoScript II reverse transcriptase were used to reverse-transcribe TCRbeta-specific cDNA from about 500 ng total RNA. The TCRbeta libraries were prepared through three rounds of nested multiplex PCR following a slightly modified ARM-PCR procedure. Each of the first two PCR rounds ran for roughly 9 cycles and used multiplex TRBV1-TRBV30 forward primers together with a Cbeta reverse primer. Sample barcodes and Illumina adapters were attached in a final 25-cycle PCR using Deep VentR polymerase. Before sequencing, amplicons between 200 and 500 bp were purified from gel using a QIAquick gel extraction kit. An Illumina HiSeq 2500 was used to sequence the TCRbeta amplicons, generating 250-bp paired-end reads. From the authors' description of their analysis: Reads were quality-trimmed with Trimmomatic v0.33, and paired reads were merged with FLASH v1.2.11 to recover full CDR3 sequences. V, D and J germline segments were assigned to the rearranged TCRbeta sequences by MiGEC v1.2.1b. VDJtools v1.0.0 computed clonotype statistics and Shannon-Wiener diversity indices. To reduce sampling bias, subsequent analyses other than the diversity analysis used only the 250 most abundant clonotypes in each sample. The raw public data were reprocessed by TCRdb itself: fastp quality trimming at Q25, MiXCR clonotype calling, in-frame beta chains only. Here each entry gathers all rows of one CDR3 protein and keeps the most common genes and DNA. The V and J calls shown here were made by TCRdb, not taken from the authors' results. For this sample there are about 120,000 distinct CDR3 sequences; less than 80% appear just once. The ten most abundant clones make up approximately 9.9% of the sample.

Including the terminal cysteine and phenylalanine, the CDR3 comprises 16 residues. The only DNA kept is the CDR3, 48 bases in frame from the first base. Trimming accounts for 10 bases at V and 14 bases at J, while the number of junction bases matched to no gene is 27. The germline V gene yields MNHNS for CDR1 and SASEGT for CDR2. This clonotype originated in a woman aged 60-70 years with primary liver carcinoma and hepatitis B virus infection. The chain links TRBV6-1 with TRBJ1-1; 8 bases in the junction line up with TRBD1. Specimen: liver tumor tissue from sampling region 1. Explained via the paper, the cell subset or site label denotes: tumor region T1, superior pole. CDR3 protein: CATVLGQELGNTGAFF. The nucleotide sequence is TGTGCCACCGTACTGGGACAGGAATTGGGGAACACTGGAGCCTTCTTT.